Listed below are T cell receptor beta chains from one sample, sequenced in a study of OX40 agonist ivuxolimab in advanced cancers. Sequenced by immunoSEQ multiplex PCR; TCRdb stores in-frame clones only, minus some. The sample lists around 70,000 clones; roughly 82% were seen once. The input for sequencing was CD4+ or CD8+ T cells sorted from blood, taken in a trial of the OX40 agonist ivuxolimab. These receptors came from an adult with an advanced solid tumor such as melanoma, head and neck, liver or kidney cancer. Each CDR3 is given with its conserved first and last residue. A D gene is named only where the DNA matches it firmly. Clone size, where shown, is once, few, many, or a class for clones that have expanded.

few	16	TRBJ1-4	TRBV6-5	TRBD1	CASSNLGQGPNEKLFF	TGTGCCAGCAGTAACTTAGGACAGGGACCTAATGAAAAACTGTTTTTT
.	15	TRBJ2-7	TRBV4-2	.	CASSQGELPIYEQYF	TGTGCCAGCAGCCAAGGGGAACTGCCGATCTACGAGCAGTACTTC
.	14	TRBJ1-1	TRBV5-1	TRBD1	CASSEGQGYTEAFF	TGCGCCAGCAGCGAAGGACAGGGTTATACTGAAGCTTTCTTT
.	16	TRBJ1-1	TRBV5-1	TRBD1	CASSSTLGQGGTEAFF	TGCGCCAGCAGCTCCACCCTCGGACAGGGGGGGACTGAAGCTTTCTTT
few	15	TRBJ2-3	TRBV10-3	TRBD1	CAIKIGQGGTDTQYF	TGTGCCATCAAAATTGGACAGGGGGGCACAGATACGCAGTATTTT
.	14	TRBJ2-1	TRBV9	.	CASSVVAGGIEQFF	TGTGCCAGCAGCGTAGTTGCCGGTGGTATTGAGCAGTTCTTC
medium-sized	15	TRBJ1-2	TRBV6-5	.	CASSPGGGRSYGYTF	TGTGCCAGCAGTCCCGGGGGGGGGCGGTCGTATGGCTACACCTTC
.	17	TRBJ2-2	TRBV4-1	TRBD2	CASSQDRASGRTGELFF	TGCGCCAGCAGCCAAGATAGGGCTAGCGGGCGCACCGGGGAGCTGTTTTTT
.	12	TRBJ2-2	TRBV28	.	CASRTNTGELFF	TGTGCCAGCAGAACGAACACCGGGGAGCTGTTTTTT
once	13	TRBJ1-1	TRBV21-1	.	CASSHRWGRGAFF	.